This T cell receptor beta chain is drawn from a study of blood T cell repertoires in COVID-19. The protocol was immunoSEQ multiplex PCR, while the TCRdb copy is restricted to in-frame clones and leaves out a portion. The table shows around 73,000 clones, with about four fifths occurring only once. V lost 1 base to trimming and J lost 1 base, with 14 bases between them. CDR3 size: 17 residues. In germline, CDR1 is LGHDT, CDR2 YNNKEL (reference sequence). The sequencing sample was made of peripheral blood. The sequence was collected from a woman aged 55-75 years with acute or convalescent COVID-19. The chain recombines TRBV3-1 (or the pseudogene TRBV3-2) with TRBJ1-5, with D unresolved. The CDR3 protein is CASSQGTRIGSNQPQHF. CDR3 nucleotide sequence: TGTGCCAGCAGCCAAGGTACTAGGATTGGCAGCAATCAGCCCCAGCATTTT.